Presented here are 23 T cell receptor beta chains from one specimen sequenced in a study of identical twins. TCRdb itself ran the 5' RACE reads through MiXCR, one entry per CDR3 protein. The table lists approximately 700,000 distinct CDR3 sequences, roughly 6% of them singletons, with around 1.7% in the top ten. What was sequenced was naive T cells sorted from blood. These receptor sequences come from a man aged 18 to 29 in good health.

The chain combines TRBV7-3 with TRBJ2-2; a weak D match, TRBD2 (6 bases). Trimming left V 4 bases short and J 6 bases short, with 6 bases between. The V gene's germline CDR1 is SGHTA and CDR2 FQGTGA. The length of the CDR3 is 12 residues. The CDR3 nucleotides are TGTGCCAGCAGCTGGAGGGCCGGGGAGCTGTTTTTT. It translates to CASSWRAGELFF.

This clonotype was seen repeatedly, ten times or more. The rearrangement uses TRBV6-1 and TRBJ2-5; D perhaps matches TRBD2 (5 bases). CDR3 length: 16 amino acids. Germline CDR1 reads MNHNS; CDR2 reads SASEGT. Between the trimmed V and J ends, which lost 6 bases and 5 bases, there was a span of 22 bases. CDR3 protein: CASRPLFRGSLETQYF. The CDR3 nucleotides read TGTGCCAGCAGACCCCTTTTTCGAGGGAGCCTGGAGACCCAGTACTTC.

This clonotype was counted a few times. This sequence joins TRBV7-2 and TRBJ2-5; D gene ambiguous. The CDR3 is made up of 12 amino acids. Trimming pared 5 bases from V and 8 bases from J, leaving 12 bases between. CDR1 is SGHTA, CDR2 FQGNSA, per germline. CDR3 coding DNA: TGTGCCAGCAGCGAATTCCGTGATACCCAGTACTTC. Amino acid sequence: CASSEFRDTQYF.

In DNA, the CDR3 is TGCGCCAGCAGCTGCGACCGGGACTACGAATACTCCTACGAGCAGTACGTC. It specifies CASSCDRDYEYSYEQYV. The chain combines TRBV5-1 with TRBJ2-7, with 7 positions matching TRBD2. This CDR3 contains 17 residues. Trimming cost V 3 bases and J 0 bases; bases outside gene matches: 12. Germline loops: CDR1 SGHRS, CDR2 YFSETQ.

This clonotype was picked up many times. DNA for the CDR3: TGTGCCAGCTGTGTAGCGGGACTTCACAATGAGCAGTTCTTC. Its translation is CASCVAGLHNEQFF. This sequence joins TRBV12-3 or TRBV12-4 and TRBJ2-1; 8 nucleotides line up with TRBD2. The trim removed 8 bases at V and 5 bases at J, leaving 8 bases unmatched. This CDR3 has 14 residues.

This clonotype has only a few counts. V is TRBV6-2 or TRBV6-3 and J is TRBJ2-2; no definite D call. Germline CDR1 is MNHEY and CDR2 is SVGEGT. This CDR3 contains 13 residues. Deletions cut 7 bases from V and 3 bases from J, with 9 bases between. The CDR3 region is CASTQSYTGELFF. CDR3 DNA: TGTGCCAGCACCCAGAGTTACACCGGGGAGCTGTTTTTT.

This clonotype was seen many times. The chain has TRBV29-1 and TRBJ2-7; weak D call: TRBD1 (6 bases). Looked up from germline, CDR1 is SQVTM and CDR2 is ANQGSEA. Trimming left V 1 base short and J 5 bases short, with 12 bases between. The CDR3 totals 13 residues. CDR3 sequence: CSVEGRQGNEQYF. The CDR3 region has the DNA TGCAGCGTTGAAGGGCGGCAGGGGAACGAGCAGTACTTC.

This clonotype was seen ten or more times. The chain couples TRBV4-3 to TRBJ2-1; D unresolved. Germline CDR1 and CDR2: LGHNA and YSLEER. The CDR3 length is 14 residues. V shed 0 bases and J shed 4 bases, with 7 bases lying between them. The CDR3: CASSQETSYNEQFF. CDR3 DNA: TGCGCCAGCAGCCAAGAAACCTCGTACAATGAGCAGTTCTTC.

This clonotype was seen ten or more times. V and J are TRBV12-3 or TRBV12-4 and TRBJ2-2; 9 bases line up with TRBD1. J gave up 5 bases and V 5 bases, and 9 bases lay outside the gene matches. The CDR3 sequence is 16 residues long. In nucleotides, the CDR3 is TGTGCCAGCAGTGGTACCGGGACAGGGAGAACCGGGGAGCTGTTTTTT. Translation gives CASSGTGTGRTGELFF.

There are many counts of this clonotype. This sequence joins TRBV25-1 and TRBJ1-2; D gene ambiguous. Germline values: CDR1 MGHDK, CDR2 SYGVNS. The CDR3 is 15 amino acids. The V gene lost 6 bases and the J gene lost 9 bases, with 23 bases spanning the gap. Here the CDR3 DNA reads TGTGCCAGCAGCCGTACAAGTCATACTCAGCGTCGCTACACCTTC. Its translation: CASSRTSHTQRRYTF.

The rearrangement joins TRBV5-5 to TRBJ1-1; D possibly corresponds to TRBD1 (5 bases). This CDR3 has 16 residues. Looked up from germline, CDR1 is SGHKS and CDR2 is YYEKEE (reference sequence). The germline V and J ends were trimmed by 0 bases and 2 bases, with 14 bases remaining between them. The CDR3 DNA reads as TGTGCCAGCAGCTTGGGGTCTGGGGGTTACAACACTGAAGCTTTCTTT. It specifies CASSLGSGGYNTEAFF.

The chain joins TRBV6-5 to TRBJ2-7; D gene uncertain. With 0 bases removed from V and 1 base from J, the gap between germline ends came to 7 bases. Germline V gene data show CDR1 as MNHEY and CDR2 as SVGAGI. This CDR3 has 14 amino acids. The CDR3 bases are TGTGCCAGCAGTTACTCCAGGCAGTCCTACGAGCAGTACGTC. This gives the protein CASSYSRQSYEQYV.

This clonotype has just a few counts. The V and J genes are TRBV12-3 or TRBV12-4 and TRBJ2-5, with D possibly being TRBD1 (6 bases). V shed 4 bases and J shed 1 base, with 10 bases lying between them. This CDR3 has 14 amino acids. The CDR3 loop reads CASSSYRVQETQYF. For the CDR3, the DNA is TGTGCCAGCAGTTCTTACAGGGTCCAAGAGACCCAGTACTTC.

In this sample, this clonotype turned up many times. V gene TRBV5-1 combines with J gene TRBJ1-6; D uncertain. In germline, CDR1 is SGHRS, CDR2 YFSETQ. V lost 1 base to trimming and J lost 0 bases, with 8 bases between them. The CDR3 is 16 residues long. The CDR3 reads CASSLTASSYNSPLHF. For the CDR3, the DNA is TGCGCCAGCAGCTTGACAGCGAGCTCCTATAATTCACCCCTCCACTTT.

This clonotype was observed at least ten times. The chain recombines TRBV7-8 with TRBJ2-3; 7 positions agree with TRBD2. The CDR3 spans 17 residues. J was trimmed by 0 bases and V by 5 bases; bases with no gene match: 11. CDR1 is SGHVS, CDR2 FQNEAQ, per germline. The CDR3 DNA follows: TGTGCCAGCAGCCCCGATGAGGGAGCGGGGAGCACAGATACGCAGTATTTT. Protein: CASSPDEGAGSTDTQYF. Full variable domain (rest looked up from reference TRBV7-8 and TRBJ2-3): GAGVSQSPRYKVAKRGQDVALRCDPISGHVSLFWYQQALGQGPEFLTYFQNEAQLDKSGLPSDRFFAERPEGSVSTLKIQRTQQEDSAVYLCASSPDEGAGSTDTQYFGPGTRLTVL.

This clonotype was seen ten or more times. This rearrangement joins TRBV4-3 to TRBJ1-5; no clear D gene. Trimming took off 0 bases at V and 6 bases at J, with 6 bases between the two ends. Germline lookup yields CDR1 LGHNA and CDR2 YSLEER. The CDR3 has 13 amino acids. The CDR3 region has the DNA TGCGCCAGCAGCCAAGATCTAGGTCAGCCCCAGCATTTT. Encoded protein: CASSQDLGQPQHF.

This CDR3 reads CASTPAGARGTQYF. The CDR3 DNA reads TGTGCCAGCACCCCAGCGGGGGCCAGGGGGACCCAGTACTTC. The chain employs TRBV25-1 and TRBJ2-5; 8 bases fit TRBD2. The germline CDR1 and CDR2 sequences are MGHDK and SYGVNS. This CDR3 region has 14 residues. The trim removed 7 bases at V and 7 bases at J, leaving 11 bases unmatched.

This clonotype was detected ten times or more. The chain uses TRBV7-8 and TRBJ1-1; TRBD1 matches 9 bases. The CDR3 covers 14 residues. CDR1 and CDR2 (germline): SGHVS, FQNEAQ. V lost 3 bases, J lost 5 bases, and 4 bases stayed unmatched. DNA of the CDR3: TGTGCCAGCAGCTTGGGGACAGGGTTTACTGAAGCTTTCTTT. Encoded protein: CASSLGTGFTEAFF. Combining the CDR3 with reference TRBV7-8 and TRBJ1-1 gives the whole variable domain GAGVSQSPRYKVAKRGQDVALRCDPISGHVSLFWYQQALGQGPEFLTYFQNEAQLDKSGLPSDRFFAERPEGSVSTLKIQRTQQEDSAVYLCASSLGTGFTEAFFGQGTRLTVV.

This clonotype was seen many times. The V call is TRBV5-1, the J call TRBJ2-2, with D unresolved. CDR3 length: 16 residues. Germline CDR1 and CDR2: SGHRS and YFSETQ. V shed 3 bases and J shed 3 bases, with 15 bases lying between them. The CDR3 bases are TGCGCCAGCAGCTACAATGGGGATGGGTACACCGGGGAGCTGTTTTTT. This encodes CASSYNGDGYTGELFF.

This clonotype occurred a few times. J is TRBJ1-2 and V is TRBV6-2 or TRBV6-3; no firm D call. This CDR3 is built from 11 residues. The germline V gene encodes CDR1 MNHEY and CDR2 SVGEGT. Deletions cut 6 bases from V and 8 bases from J, with 10 bases between. In DNA, the CDR3 is TGTGCCAGCAGAGACGACGGAGGCTACACCTTC. This codes for CASRDDGGYTF.

At least ten counts were recorded for this clonotype. This chain joins TRBV29-1 and TRBJ2-6; D unresolved. Trimming stripped 7 bases from V and 2 bases from J, with 9 bases between. This CDR3 has 13 residues. Germline V gene lookup returns CDR1 SQVTM and CDR2 ANQGSEA. The CDR3 DNA sequence: TGCAGCGCCCAGGAAACTGGGGCCAACGTCCTGACTTTC. It yields the protein CSAQETGANVLTF.

This clonotype was recorded a few times. V is TRBV9 and J is TRBJ2-6; perhaps TRBD2 as D (5 bases). V was trimmed by 4 bases and J by 2 bases, leaving 7 bases between them. Per the germline V gene, CDR1 is SGDLS and CDR2 is YYNGEE. The CDR3 contains 14 residues. CDR3 in amino acids: CASSMRAGANVLTF. CDR3 nucleotide sequence: TGTGCCAGCAGCATGAGGGCTGGGGCCAACGTCCTGACTTTC.

This clonotype was observed at least ten times. CDR3 bases: TGCAGCGTTGACGGACTAGCGGGATACAATGAGCAGTTCTTC. Protein sequence: CSVDGLAGYNEQFF. This sequence joins TRBV29-1 and TRBJ2-1; 12 bases are a match to TRBD2. The germline V gene has CDR1 SQVTM and CDR2 ANQGSEA. The CDR3 consists of 14 residues. V lost 3 bases, J lost 4 bases, and 1 base stayed unmatched.